The 19 T cell receptor beta chains in this list originate from one sample, sequenced in a study of T cells in Graves' hyperthyroidism and ophthalmopathy. Amplification of TCR beta CDR3 regions used RNA as the template. Carried out on the TCR CDR3, a first-round RT-PCR used the HTBI primer set. TCRdb independently ran MiXCR on the multiplex PCR reads; one entry per CDR3 protein. The table shows 250,000 to 300,000 distinct CDR3 sequences, with approximately 14% occurring only once. The sequenced material came from blood. These receptors originate from a woman in her thirties or forties with Graves' hyperthyroidism that later progressed to Graves' ophthalmopathy.

Comments on this clonotype: With a much larger clone just one base away, this may be a read error. This chain connects TRBV28 to TRBJ2-7, with 7 bases fitting TRBD1. The CDR3 runs 14 residues. The germline gives CDR1 MDHEN, CDR2 SYDVKM. CDR3 in DNA: TGTGCCAGCAGTTTAGCTAACAGGGGAAACGAGCGGTACTTC. The encoded protein is CASSLANRGNERYF.

This clonotype has a count of ten or more. The chain couples TRBV30 to TRBJ2-1, with D uncertain. The CDR3 runs to 12 residues. Trimming removed 0 bases at V and 15 bases at J, with 15 bases between. In germline, CDR1 is GTSNPN, CDR2 SVGIG (reference sequence). Here the CDR3 DNA reads TGTGCCTGGAGTGTACTCGGGTCTTCCGGGTTCTTC. Its translation: CAWSVLGSSGFF.

This clonotype was detected ten times or more. The V and J genes are TRBV13 and TRBJ1-6; a weak D match, TRBD1 (6 bases). Per germline, CDR1 PRHDT and CDR2 FYEKMQ (reference sequence). The CDR3 length is 15 residues. V was pared by 4 bases and J by 5 bases, with 12 bases between. The CDR3 region is CASSYRAGHNSPLHF. CDR3 in DNA: TGTGCCAGCAGCTACAGGGCTGGGCATAATTCACCCCTCCACTTT.

Ten or more counts support this clonotype. J is TRBJ2-1 and V is TRBV18, with 9 bases identical to TRBD1. In germline, CDR1 is KGHSH, CDR2 LQKENI. This CDR3 comprises 15 residues. V lost 3 bases, J lost 5 bases, and 5 bases stayed unmatched. The CDR3 loop is CASSPWDRVNNEQFF. In DNA, the CDR3 is TGTGCCAGCTCACCTTGGGACAGGGTAAACAATGAGCAGTTCTTC.

The sample holds many counts of this clonotype. The rearrangement uses TRBV28 and TRBJ2-3; TRBD2 matches 8 bases. J gave up 2 bases and V 6 bases, and 19 bases lay outside the gene matches. Germline assignment: CDR1 MDHEN and CDR2 SYDVKM. The CDR3 sequence is 19 residues long. The CDR3 protein is CASRYNLPSGGRYTDTQYF. The DNA of the CDR3 is TGTGCCAGCAGATATAACCTACCTTCGGGAGGGCGGTACACAGATACGCAGTATTTT.

This clonotype was seen more than once but under ten times. V gene TRBV5-5 combines with J gene TRBJ2-7; D remains ambiguous. The germline V and J ends were trimmed by 2 bases and 3 bases, with 9 bases remaining between them. Per germline, CDR1 SGHKS and CDR2 YYEKEE (reference sequence). This CDR3 contains 13 residues. CDR3 protein: CASSFVGFYEQYF. CDR3 bases: TGTGCCAGCAGCTTTGTCGGGTTCTACGAGCAGTACTTC.

The chain joins TRBV9 to TRBJ1-6; D is possibly TRBD1 (5 bases). The CDR3 length is 17 residues. Germline V gene lookup returns CDR1 SGDLS and CDR2 YYNGEE. V shed 4 bases and J shed 0 bases, with 14 bases lying between them. Written as DNA, the CDR3 is TGTGCCAGCAGCTATGGGGGGTCGAGCTCCTATAATTCACCCCTCCACTTT. Translation gives CASSYGGSSSYNSPLHF.

This clonotype appeared many times. The chain combines TRBV3-1 with TRBJ2-7; TRBD2 is a possible D gene (5 bases). Trimming cost V 4 bases and J 4 bases, with 14 bases left between them. In germline, CDR1 is LGHDT, CDR2 YNNKEL (reference sequence). The CDR3 has 14 residues. For the CDR3, the DNA is TGTGCCAGCAGCCTCAAAGCCGGGGAGTACGAGCAGTACTTC. Its translation is CASSLKAGEYEQYF.

This clonotype appeared many times. The junction departs from germline at one end; a sequencing error may be responsible. The rearrangement joins TRBV29-1 to TRBJ1-2, with a possible D match to TRBD1 (5 bases). The CDR3 extends over 12 amino acids. Looked up from germline, CDR1 is SQVTM and CDR2 is ANQGSEA. Here the CDR3 DNA reads TGCAGCGTCGAAGGGGTTAACTATGGCTACACCTTC. Its protein is CSVEGVNYGYTF. Variable domain in full (rest from reference TRBV29-1 and TRBJ1-2): SAVISQKPSRDICQRGTSLTIQCQVDSQVTMMFWYRQQPGQSLTLIATANQGSEATYESGFVIDKFPISRPNLTFSTLTVSNMSPEDSSIYLCSVEGVNYGYTFGSGTRLTVV.

The gene calls are TRBV7-2 and TRBJ2-7; a possible D gene is TRBD2 (5 bases). The CDR3 totals 13 residues. Germline CDR1 and CDR2: SGHTA and FQGNSA. V lost 0 bases and J 2 bases, leaving 5 bases between the germline ends. Written as DNA, the CDR3 is TGTGCCAGCAGCTTAGCGCGGGCCTACGAGCAGTACTTC. This translates into CASSLARAYEQYF. Full variable domain (outside the CDR3, taken from reference TRBV7-2 and TRBJ2-7): GAGVSQSPSNKVTEKGKDVELRCDPISGHTALYWYRQSLGQGLEFLIYFQGNSAPDKSGLPSDRFSAERTGGSVSTLTIQRTQQEDSAVYLCASSLARAYEQYFGPGTRLTVT.

This clonotype was seen ten or more times. V is TRBV5-1 and J is TRBJ2-2; a weak D match, TRBD1 (5 bases). Germline values: CDR1 SGHRS, CDR2 YFSETQ. With 4 bases removed from V and 0 bases from J, the gap between germline ends came to 19 bases. The CDR3 consists of 18 residues. CDR3 DNA: TGCGCCAGCAGCCCCAGGACATTCTCCAACTCGAACACCGGGGAGCTGTTTTTT. This translates into CASSPRTFSNSNTGELFF.

Ten or more counts support this clonotype. This chain links TRBV7-6 with TRBJ2-4; D remains unclear. Germline CDR1 SGHVS, CDR2 FNYEAQ. Deletions cut 1 base from V and 0 bases from J, with 13 bases between. CDR3 length: 17 residues. The CDR3 DNA is TGTGCCAGCAGCTTAGTCGCATTTGGGATAGCCAAAAACATTCAGTACTTC. Translation: CASSLVAFGIAKNIQYF.

Comment on this clonotype: A single base separates this from a much larger clone, so it may be a read error. The J gene is TRBJ1-3, the V gene TRBV16; D is undetermined. Per the germline V gene, CDR1 is KGHSY and CDR2 is FQNENV. This CDR3 spans 17 amino acids. This CDR3 is CARSQSPTVGSGNTIYF. CDR3 nucleotide sequence: TGTGCCCGCAGCCAATCTCCCACAGTGGGGTCCGGAAACACCATATATTTT.

There are many counts of this clonotype. The chain has TRBV7-8 and TRBJ1-6; 8 nucleotides align to TRBD1. CDR3 length: 14 amino acids. CDR1 is SGHVS and CDR2 is FQNEAQ in the germline V gene. Trimming cost V 9 bases and J 8 bases; bases outside gene matches: 9. In nucleotides, the CDR3 is TGTGCCAGTAGACAGGGGACGTTAGATTCACCCCTCCACTTT. This sequence encodes CASRQGTLDSPLHF.

This clonotype came up many times. The gene calls are TRBV30 and TRBJ2-5; D is ambiguous. The germline gives CDR1 GTSNPN, CDR2 SVGIG (reference sequence). Deletions cut 3 bases from V and 2 bases from J, with 13 bases between. CDR3 size: 14 residues. CDR3 in DNA: TGTGCCTGGAGCCTCGGGCCGGTGCAAGAGACCCAGTACTTC. The encoded protein is CAWSLGPVQETQYF.

The gene calls are TRBV4-1 and TRBJ1-4; D is unresolved. V lost 4 bases, J lost 0 bases, and 12 bases lay in between. Germline CDR1 MGHRA, CDR2 YSYEKL. CDR3 length: 16 residues. The CDR3 is CASSPSPGATNEKLFF. The DNA for the CDR3 is TGCGCCAGCAGCCCTTCACCCGGGGCAACTAATGAAAAACTGTTTTTT.

This clonotype was counted ten times or more. Written as DNA, the CDR3 is TGTGCCAGCAACGAGAGGATAACTAGCGGCGCGGGGGAGACCCAGTACTTC. This codes for CASNERITSGAGETQYF. The chain has TRBV6-2 or TRBV6-3 and TRBJ2-5, with 8 bases matching TRBD2. Germline V gene lookup returns CDR1 MNHEY and CDR2 SVGEGT. V trimming: 7 bases; J trimming: 5 bases; junction bases outside the gene matches: 18. This CDR3 has 17 amino acids.

The chain couples TRBV5-4 to TRBJ2-1, with 8 bases lining up with TRBD2. The germline gives CDR1 SGHNT, CDR2 YYREEE (reference sequence). The junction had 5 bases not matched to a gene; V was cut back by 0 bases and J by 0 bases. The CDR3 extends over 17 amino acids. The CDR3 loop reads CASSLAPGGPSYNEQFF. For the CDR3, the DNA is TGTGCCAGCAGCTTGGCTCCGGGAGGGCCCTCCTACAATGAGCAGTTCTTC.

This clonotype was picked up many times. The chain couples TRBV27 to TRBJ2-5; D ambiguous. This CDR3 comprises 15 residues. The V end was cut by 3 bases, the J end by 2 bases, with 13 bases between. Germline CDR1 and CDR2: MNHEY and SMNVEV (reference sequence). In DNA, the CDR3 is TGTGCCAGCAGTTTCCTGGGATCTAGTCAAGAGACCCAGTACTTC. This codes for CASSFLGSSQETQYF.